The 26 T cell receptor beta chains below were found in one sample sequenced in a study of blood T cell repertoires in COVID-19. Sequencing used immunoSEQ multiplex PCR; TCRdb keeps in-frame clones, though not all of them. Of some 130,000 clones listed, around 82% are singletons. The sequenced sample consisted of PBMCs or T cells enriched from blood (not recorded which). These receptors were collected from a middle-aged man with acute COVID-19.

This sequence joins TRBV19 and TRBJ2-1; 11 bases fit TRBD2. Germline CDR1 reads LNHDA; CDR2 reads SQIVND (reference sequence). This CDR3 region has 14 residues. The ends lost 5 bases at V and 15 bases at J; junction bases unmatched: 12. CDR3: CASSFLLAGGSVFF. DNA for the CDR3: TGTGCCAGTAGTTTCCTTCTAGCGGGAGGATCGGTGTTCTTC.

The chain carries TRBV7-2 and TRBJ2-1; 7 bases agree with TRBD2. J gave up 8 bases and V 6 bases, and 7 bases lay outside the gene matches. Germline V gene lookup returns CDR1 SGHTA and CDR2 FQGNSA. There are 13 residues in the CDR3. DNA of the CDR3: TGTGCCAGCAGGGGGGGAGGGACCGATGAGCAGTTCTTC. It specifies CASRGGGTDEQFF.

The V gene is TRBV27, the J gene TRBJ2-7; TRBD2 matches at 10 bases. J was trimmed by 6 bases and V by 4 bases; bases with no gene match: 6. CDR1 and CDR2 from the germline V gene are MNHEY and SMNVEV (reference sequence). The CDR3 contains 14 residues. CDR3 in DNA: TGTGCCAGCAGTTCTAGCGGGAGATGGGGCGAGCAGTACTTC. Amino acids: CASSSSGRWGEQYF.

This clone was counted a single time. The chain employs TRBV12-3 or TRBV12-4 and TRBJ2-7; 10 bases are a match to TRBD1. CDR3 length: 13 amino acids. J lost 6 bases, V lost 8 bases, and 7 bases had no gene match. The CDR3 loop is CASARDRGAEQYF. CDR3 nucleotides: TGTGCCAGCGCCCGGGACAGGGGCGCCGAGCAGTACTTC.

This clone showed up just a few times. The J gene is TRBJ2-1, the V gene TRBV11-2, with D hard to call. With 0 bases removed from V and 6 bases from J, the gap between germline ends came to 12 bases. Germline V CDR1 and CDR2: SGHAT, FQNNGV. The CDR3 contains 15 residues. The CDR3 sequence: CASSLDRALSNEQFF. CDR3 DNA sequence: TGTGCCAGCAGCTTAGATCGAGCCCTTAGCAATGAGCAGTTCTTC.

This chain links TRBV4-1 with TRBJ2-7, with 9 bases aligning to TRBD2. Germline V gene sequence: CDR1 MGHRA, CDR2 YSYEKL. The length of the CDR3 is 22 residues. The junction had 26 bases not matched to a gene; V was cut back by 1 base and J by 4 bases. The CDR3 nucleotides are TGCGCCAGCAGCCAAGGGTTCTGGGGACTAGCAAGAACCCCTCCCCTGAGATACGAGCAGTACTTC. This codes for CASSQGFWGLARTPPLRYEQYF.

This chain connects TRBV11-2 to TRBJ1-4; D not resolved. Trimming took off 2 bases at V and 7 bases at J, with 11 bases between the two ends. The CDR3 is 14 amino acids. Germline V gene lookup returns CDR1 SGHAT and CDR2 FQNNGV. Here the CDR3 DNA reads TGTGCCAGCAGCTTATCAGGCTTCCGTGAAAAACTGTTTTTT. Its protein product is CASSLSGFREKLFF.

The chain is built from TRBV24-1 and TRBJ2-2; D perhaps matches TRBD1 (6 bases). Germline CDR1 and CDR2: KGHDR and SFDVKD. This CDR3 has 15 residues. The V gene lost 2 bases and the J gene lost 3 bases, with 9 bases spanning the gap. Here the CDR3 reads CATSDSRTDTGELFF. In DNA form, the CDR3 reads TGTGCCACCAGTGATTCAAGGACAGACACCGGGGAGCTGTTTTTT.

Comment on this clone: The germline gene is not matched at one end of the junction; a read error may be the cause. The J gene is TRBJ2-1, the V gene TRBV28, with TRBD2 as a possible D gene (6 bases). CDR3 length: 14 residues. Germline V lookup: CDR1 MDHEN, CDR2 SYDVKM. The CDR3 sequence is CASSYTGEYNEQFF. The CDR3 coding sequence is TGTGCCAGTAGTTACACGGGAGAATACAATGAGCAGTTCTTC.

This clone came up a few times. This chain connects TRBV3-1 (or the pseudogene TRBV3-2) to TRBJ1-6; TRBD1 is a possible D gene (5 bases). Germline-derived CDR1 and CDR2 are LGHDT and YNNKEL (reference sequence). V lost 4 bases and J lost 0, with 10 bases in between. This CDR3 region has 16 residues. This chain's CDR3 is CASSPDMSSYNSPLHF. The CDR3 region has the DNA TGTGCCAGCAGCCCGGACATGAGCTCCTATAATTCACCCCTCCACTTT.

The rearrangement uses TRBV7-2 and TRBJ2-2; 9 nucleotides line up with TRBD1. The CDR3 is made up of 16 amino acids. With V trimmed by 4 bases and J by 7 bases, 10 bases remained unmatched. Germline V gives CDR1 SGHTA, CDR2 FQGNSA. DNA of the CDR3: TGTGCCAGCAGCTCTCGACAGGGGGGGTTCGGCGGGGAGCTGTTTTTT. Residues: CASSSRQGGFGGELFF.

The chain is built from TRBV19 and TRBJ1-1, with TRBD1 as a possible D gene (6 bases). The CDR3 sequence is 16 residues long. Trimming took 5 bases from V and 5 from J, leaving 21 bases between them. Germline V lookup: CDR1 LNHDA, CDR2 SQIVND (reference sequence). The CDR3 coding sequence is TGTGCCAGTAGTCCCCGCTCCAGGGGCGAGGGGACTGAAGCTTTCTTT. Encoded protein: CASSPRSRGEGTEAFF. The full variable domain, its missing parts supplied by reference TRBV19 and TRBJ1-1, is DGGITQSPKYLFRKEGQNVTLSCEQNLNHDAMYWYRQDPGQGLRLIYYSQIVNDFQKGDIAEGYSVSREKKESFPLTVTSAQKNPTAFYLCASSPRSRGEGTEAFFGQGTRLTVV.

This clone showed up just a few times. The gene calls are TRBV3-1 (or the pseudogene TRBV3-2) and TRBJ2-2, with unresolved D. The germline CDR1 and CDR2 sequences are LGHDT and YNNKEL (reference sequence). Deletions cut 6 bases from V and 9 bases from J, with 8 bases between. The CDR3 is 11 amino acids. Here the CDR3 DNA reads TGTGCCAGCAGTTTTGGCCGGGAGCTGTTTTTT. As protein: CASSFGRELFF.

V gene TRBV4-3 combines with J gene TRBJ2-7; perhaps TRBD2 as D (6 bases). This CDR3 has 18 residues. Per the germline V gene, CDR1 is LGHNA and CDR2 is YSLEER. V was clipped by 0 bases and J by 1 base, with 19 bases between them. The CDR3 bases are TGCGCCAGCAGCCAAGATACTGGGGGAATGGGGAGGTCCTACGAGCAGTACTTC. Protein product: CASSQDTGGMGRSYEQYF.

V and J are TRBV25-1 and TRBJ1-4; TRBD1 might be the D (6 bases). Germline values: CDR1 MGHDK, CDR2 SYGVNS. The CDR3 extends over 13 amino acids. The V end lost 1 base, the J end lost 12 bases, and 12 bases lay between the germline ends. The CDR3 sequence is CASSESRGEELFF. CDR3 nucleotides: TGTGCCAGCAGTGAATCCAGGGGCGAGGAACTGTTTTTT.

CDR3 sequence: CASSPLGQFTNYGYTF. The CDR3 DNA reads TGTGCCAGTAGTCCCCTTGGGCAGTTCACTAACTATGGCTACACCTTC. This chain links TRBV19 with TRBJ1-2, with no clear D. This CDR3 has 16 residues. In germline, CDR1 is LNHDA, CDR2 SQIVND (reference sequence). Deletions cut 5 bases from V and 0 bases from J, with 16 bases between.

V gene TRBV27 combines with J gene TRBJ2-2, with 10 nucleotides matching TRBD2. With 4 bases clipped from V and 6 bases from J, the junction kept 11 bases outside the gene matches. The germline V gene has CDR1 MNHEY and CDR2 SMNVEV (reference sequence). The CDR3 runs to 17 residues. CDR3 amino acids: CASSSPLAGARAGELFF. CDR3 in DNA: TGTGCCAGCAGTTCCCCTCTAGCGGGAGCTAGAGCCGGGGAGCTGTTTTTT.

This sequence joins TRBV21-1 and TRBJ1-1; TRBD1, the table's D call, was not compared with the DNA. TRBV21-1 is classified as a pseudogene. The CDR3 spans 15 residues. In DNA form, the CDR3 reads TGTGCCAGCAGAACCAGGACACGTAAAAACACTGAAGCTTTCTTT. This encodes CASRTRTRKNTEAFF.

The rearrangement joins TRBV10-2 to TRBJ2-1; D is ambiguous. The V gene's germline CDR1 is WSHSY and CDR2 SAAADI. The germline V and J ends were trimmed by 3 bases and 4 bases, with 10 bases remaining between them. The length of the CDR3 is 14 residues. The CDR3 nucleotides read TGCGCCAGCAGTGAAGGAACACAGTACAATGAGCAGTTCTTC. Its translation is CASSEGTQYNEQFF.

The chain joins TRBV5-8 to TRBJ1-5; 9 nucleotides agree with TRBD1. Trimming removed 2 bases from V and 11 bases from J; junction bases left unmatched: 11. Per germline, CDR1 SGHTS and CDR2 YDEGEE. This CDR3 spans 15 amino acids. The CDR3 nucleotides are TGTGCCAGCAGCTTTCCGGGACAGGGTCAATGGGCCCAGCATTTT. Protein product: CASSFPGQGQWAQHF.

This sequence joins TRBV30 and TRBJ1-1; D call uncertain. The CDR3 spans 12 residues. CDR1 is GTSNPN and CDR2 is SVGIG in the germline V gene (reference sequence). With 3 bases removed from V and 4 bases from J, the gap between germline ends came to 9 bases. DNA of the CDR3: TGTGCCTGGAGCGGGGAGAGCACTGAAGCTTTCTTT. It is translated as CAWSGESTEAFF.

The rearrangement links TRBV28 to TRBJ2-5; possibly TRBD1 for D (6 bases). The CDR3 covers 13 residues. Trimming took 8 bases from V and 5 from J, leaving 15 bases between them. The germline V gene encodes CDR1 MDHEN and CDR2 SYDVKM. DNA for the CDR3: TGTGCCAGCGAGACAGGATCGAGGGAGACCCAGTACTTC. It specifies CASETGSRETQYF.

The chain has TRBV6-5 and TRBJ2-1, with D uncertain. The germline V and J ends were trimmed by 6 bases and 9 bases, with 12 bases remaining between them. Germline CDR1 is MNHEY and CDR2 is SVGAGI. The CDR3 runs to 12 residues. The CDR3 nucleotides are TGTGCCAGCAGGGCCGACGGCGGTGAGCAGTTCTTC. Translation gives CASRADGGEQFF.

The chain has TRBV11-2 and TRBJ2-1; 7 nucleotides align to TRBD2. CDR3 length: 15 residues. Germline lookup yields CDR1 SGHAT and CDR2 FQNNGV. V trimming: 2 bases; J trimming: 4 bases; junction bases outside the gene matches: 5. The CDR3 protein is CASSLLASGYNEQFF. CDR3 bases: TGTGCCAGCAGCTTACTGGCTAGCGGATACAATGAGCAGTTCTTC.

This clone appeared a few times. This sequence joins TRBV27 and TRBJ1-3; tentatively, D is TRBD1 (5 bases). Trimming stripped 5 bases from V and 1 base from J, with 9 bases between. This CDR3 region has 14 residues. Germline V gives CDR1 MNHEY, CDR2 SMNVEV (reference sequence). The CDR3 loop is CASSPRTSGNTIYF. CDR3 coding DNA: TGTGCCAGCAGTCCGAGGACATCTGGAAACACCATATATTTT.

In its sample, this clone was seen a few times. The chain combines TRBV19 with TRBJ1-1; 8 positions match TRBD1. This CDR3 is built from 14 residues. V trimming: 8 bases; J trimming: 7 bases; junction bases outside the gene matches: 12. Germline CDR1 and CDR2: LNHDA and SQIVND (reference sequence). The CDR3 loop reads CASYQNRDRSEAFF. CDR3 in DNA: TGTGCCAGTTACCAAAACCGGGACAGGAGTGAAGCTTTCTTT.